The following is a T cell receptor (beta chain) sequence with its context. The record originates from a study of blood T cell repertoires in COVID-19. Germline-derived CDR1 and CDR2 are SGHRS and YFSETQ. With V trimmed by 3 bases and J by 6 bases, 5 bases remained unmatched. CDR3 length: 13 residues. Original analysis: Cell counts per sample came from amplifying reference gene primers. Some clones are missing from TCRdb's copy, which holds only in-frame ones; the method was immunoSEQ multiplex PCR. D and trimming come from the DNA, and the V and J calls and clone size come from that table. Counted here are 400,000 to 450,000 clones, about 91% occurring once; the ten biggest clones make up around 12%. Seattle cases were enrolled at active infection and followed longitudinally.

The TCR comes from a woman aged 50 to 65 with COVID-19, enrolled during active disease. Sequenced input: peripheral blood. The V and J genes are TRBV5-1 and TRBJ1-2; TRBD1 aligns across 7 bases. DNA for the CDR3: TGCGCCAGCAGCTGGGACAGCCCGAATGGCTACACCTTC. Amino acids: CASSWDSPNGYTF.